These T cell receptor beta chains were read from a single sample in a study of T cell changes during pregnancy in multiple sclerosis. Repertoires were generated with immunoSEQ multiplex PCR, while TCRdb's copy carries only in-frame clones and drops some. Found here are almost 55,000 clones, 90% of them singletons; the top ten hold approximately 2.8%. The sample in question was CD8+ T cells from peripheral blood mononuclear cells, obtained before pregnancy. These receptors originate from a female donor with multiple sclerosis, enrolled in a pregnancy study. Each CDR3 is given with its conserved first and last residue. Fields, in order: CDR3 protein, CDR3 DNA, D gene, V gene, J gene, clone size. D genes are given only for firm matches. Size is stated for part of the rows, as once, few or many counts, or as a class when the clone is expanded.

cdr3_aa: CASSQTRGTDTQYF; cdr3_nt: TGCGCCAGCAGCCAAACCCGGGGCACAGATACGCAGTATTTT; d_call: NA; v_call: TRBV4-1; j_call: TRBJ2-3; clone_size: NA
cdr3_aa: CASSHPGGYNEQFF; cdr3_nt: TGTGCCAGTAGCCACCCCGGCGGCTACAATGAGCAGTTCTTC; d_call: NA; v_call: TRBV19; j_call: TRBJ2-1; clone_size: NA
cdr3_aa: CASSLYWPADTEAFF; cdr3_nt: TGTGCCAGCAGCCTCTACTGGCCGGCGGACACTGAAGCTTTCTTT; d_call: NA; v_call: TRBV4-2; j_call: TRBJ1-1; clone_size: few
cdr3_aa: CASSLFPGRTDTQYF; cdr3_nt: TGTGCCAGCAGCTTATTCCCGGGGAGGACAGATACGCAGTATTTT; d_call: NA; v_call: TRBV7-2; j_call: TRBJ2-3; clone_size: NA
cdr3_aa: CASSPPPPGPYEQYF; cdr3_nt: TGTGCCAGCTCACCACCGCCTCCAGGGCCCTACGAGCAGTACTTC; d_call: NA; v_call: TRBV18; j_call: TRBJ2-7; clone_size: few
cdr3_aa: CASSQADSPTF; cdr3_nt: TGCGCCAGCAGCCAAGCGGACAGCCCTACCTTC; d_call: NA; v_call: TRBV4-1; j_call: TRBJ1-2; clone_size: NA
cdr3_aa: CASSPGRVKGYEQYF; cdr3_nt: TGTGCCAGTAGTCCCGGCAGGGTGAAGGGATACGAGCAGTACTTC; d_call: NA; v_call: TRBV19; j_call: TRBJ2-7; clone_size: NA
cdr3_aa: CASSSGGLTDTQYF; cdr3_nt: TGCGCCAGCAGCTCGGGAGGACTCACAGATACGCAGTATTTT; d_call: TRBD2; v_call: TRBV4-1; j_call: TRBJ2-3; clone_size: NA
cdr3_aa: CASSQSYEQYF; cdr3_nt: TGTGCCAGCAGCCAATCCTACGAGCAGTACTTC; d_call: NA; v_call: TRBV11-3; j_call: TRBJ2-7; clone_size: NA
cdr3_aa: CASSFYAGGSYEQYF; cdr3_nt: TGTGCCAGCAGTTTCTACGCAGGGGGGTCCTACGAGCAGTACTTC; d_call: NA; v_call: TRBV27; j_call: TRBJ2-7; clone_size: NA
cdr3_aa: CVSSLTPGGEKLFF; cdr3_nt: TGTGTCAGCAGTCTGACTCCGGGAGGTGAAAAACTGTTTTTT; d_call: NA; v_call: TRBV2; j_call: TRBJ1-4; clone_size: NA
cdr3_aa: CASKKDLNTEAFF; cdr3_nt: TGTGCCAGCAAAAAGGACTTGAACACTGAAGCTTTCTTT; d_call: NA; v_call: TRBV5-5; j_call: TRBJ1-1; clone_size: NA
cdr3_aa: CASSQDWGQVNYGYTF; cdr3_nt: TGCGCCAGCAGCCAAGATTGGGGGCAGGTTAACTATGGCTACACCTTC; d_call: NA; v_call: TRBV4-3; j_call: TRBJ1-2; clone_size: NA
cdr3_aa: CASSMSHSGANVLTF; cdr3_nt: TGTGCCAGTAGTATGAGCCACTCTGGGGCCAACGTCCTGACTTTC; d_call: NA; v_call: TRBV19; j_call: TRBJ2-6; clone_size: NA
cdr3_aa: CARSKLGLQGTETQYF; cdr3_nt: TGTGCCAGAAGTAAGTTAGGGCTACAGGGGACAGAGACCCAGTACTTC; d_call: NA; v_call: TRBV7-5; j_call: TRBJ2-5; clone_size: NA
cdr3_aa: CAWKYEVGANSGNTIYF; cdr3_nt: TGTGCCTGGAAGTATGAAGTAGGGGCCAACTCTGGAAACACCATATATTTT; d_call: NA; v_call: TRBV30; j_call: TRBJ1-3; clone_size: NA
cdr3_aa: CASSLGGPAEAFF; cdr3_nt: TGCGCCAGCAGCTTAGGGGGCCCAGCTGAAGCTTTCTTT; d_call: TRBD1; v_call: TRBV5-1; j_call: TRBJ1-1; clone_size: NA
cdr3_aa: CASKTGVNTEAFF; cdr3_nt: TGTGCCAGTAAGACAGGGGTGAACACTGAAGCTTTCTTT; d_call: TRBD1; v_call: TRBV19; j_call: TRBJ1-1; clone_size: NA
cdr3_aa: CASSVQGAGDEQYF; cdr3_nt: TGTGCCAGCAGCGTTCAGGGGGCAGGAGACGAGCAGTACTTC; d_call: TRBD1; v_call: TRBV9; j_call: TRBJ2-7; clone_size: NA
cdr3_aa: CASSKSSAGNQPQHF; cdr3_nt: TGTGCCAGCAGCAAATCATCTGCGGGAAATCAGCCCCAGCATTTT; d_call: NA; v_call: TRBV21-1; j_call: TRBJ1-5; clone_size: few
cdr3_aa: CASGLPEVSNQPQHF; cdr3_nt: TGTGCTAGTGGTTTACCGGAGGTAAGCAATCAGCCCCAGCATTTT; d_call: NA; v_call: TRBV12-5; j_call: TRBJ1-5; clone_size: NA
cdr3_aa: CASGFYPWANSGNTIYF; cdr3_nt: TGTGCTAGTGGTTTCTACCCTTGGGCGAACTCTGGAAACACCATATATTTT; d_call: NA; v_call: TRBV12-5; j_call: TRBJ1-3; clone_size: once
cdr3_aa: CASSPRTENTEAFF; cdr3_nt: TGCGCCAGCAGCCCCCGGACAGAGAACACTGAAGCTTTCTTT; d_call: NA; v_call: TRBV4-1; j_call: TRBJ1-1; clone_size: few
cdr3_aa: CASSSADRAGSGANVLTF; cdr3_nt: TGCGCCAGCAGCTCGGCGGACAGGGCTGGCTCTGGGGCCAACGTCCTGACTTTC; d_call: TRBD1; v_call: TRBV5-1; j_call: TRBJ2-6; clone_size: NA
cdr3_aa: CSAIPGGMVF; cdr3_nt: TGCAGTGCTATCCCAGGGGGCATGGTCTTC; d_call: TRBD1; v_call: TRBV20-1; j_call: TRBJ1-2; clone_size: NA
cdr3_aa: CASSRSPGLNYEQYF; cdr3_nt: TGCGCCAGCAGCCGGTCTCCGGGACTCAACTACGAGCAGTACTTC; d_call: NA; v_call: TRBV4-1; j_call: TRBJ2-7; clone_size: NA
cdr3_aa: CASSSDLAGHSGANVLTF; cdr3_nt: TGTGCCAGCAGCTCCGACCTAGCGGGACACTCTGGGGCCAACGTCCTGACTTTC; d_call: TRBD2; v_call: TRBV13; j_call: TRBJ2-6; clone_size: once
cdr3_aa: CASSHGRTGAYEQYF; cdr3_nt: TGTGCCAGCAGCCACGGACGGACGGGAGCCTACGAGCAGTACTTC; d_call: NA; v_call: TRBV4-2; j_call: TRBJ2-7; clone_size: once
cdr3_aa: CASSLGANTEAFF; cdr3_nt: TGTGCCAGCAGCTTGGGGGCGAACACTGAAGCTTTCTTT; d_call: NA; v_call: TRBV7-3; j_call: TRBJ1-1; clone_size: NA
cdr3_aa: CASSLVGFYEQYF; cdr3_nt: TGTGCCAGCAGTTTAGTGGGCTTCTACGAGCAGTACTTC; d_call: NA; v_call: TRBV27; j_call: TRBJ2-7; clone_size: NA
cdr3_aa: CASSAFAGGSGDTGELFF; cdr3_nt: TGTGCCAGCAGCGCGTTCGCGGGAGGGTCGGGGGACACCGGGGAGCTGTTTTTT; d_call: TRBD2; v_call: TRBV7-8; j_call: TRBJ2-2; clone_size: NA
cdr3_aa: CASSQGQWEGTEAFF; cdr3_nt: TGTGCCAGCAGTCAAGGACAGTGGGAAGGCACTGAAGCTTTCTTT; d_call: NA; v_call: TRBV6-6; j_call: TRBJ1-1; clone_size: NA
cdr3_aa: CASSTATPPNTEAFF; cdr3_nt: TGTGCCAGCAGCACCGCGACACCCCCGAACACTGAAGCTTTCTTT; d_call: NA; v_call: TRBV21-1; j_call: TRBJ1-1; clone_size: NA
cdr3_aa: CASSLGQVYGYTF; cdr3_nt: TGTGCCAGCAGCTTAGGACAGGTCTATGGCTACACCTTC; d_call: NA; v_call: TRBV7-9; j_call: TRBJ1-2; clone_size: NA
cdr3_aa: CATSKPGQGSYEQYF; cdr3_nt: TGTGCCACCAGCAAACCGGGACAGGGGTCCTACGAGCAGTACTTC; d_call: TRBD1; v_call: TRBV15; j_call: TRBJ2-7; clone_size: NA